This T cell receptor beta chain was found in a study of T cells in Graves' hyperthyroidism and ophthalmopathy. Across the whole study: At initial diagnosis, before any treatment had begun, peripheral blood was obtained.

CDR3 length equals 15 residues. J gave up 2 bases and V 3 bases, and 10 bases lay outside the gene matches. The germline V gene has CDR1 SQVTM and CDR2 ANQGSEA. Patients counted as stable if ophthalmopathy did not develop within 18 months. Hyperthyroidism patients were newly diagnosed, had disease duration under 2 months, and were aged 18 to 65 years. The study excluded patients with uncontrolled infection, other autoimmune disease, pregnancy or lactation. Amplification yielded TCR beta CDR3 regions, with RNA transcripts as the source. The TCR CDR3 was amplified in a first-round RT-PCR using the HTBI primer set. TCRdb reanalysed the multiplex PCR reads using MiXCR and keeps one entry per CDR3 protein. The sample lists around 690,000 distinct CDR3 sequences, 15% to 20% seen once, with around 15% in the top ten.

What was sequenced was blood. This receptor was obtained from a man aged 50 to 60 with Graves' hyperthyroidism. This chain joins TRBV29-1 and TRBJ2-7, with 7 nucleotides matching TRBD2. The CDR3 here is CSVDERDGPAYEQYF. CDR3 bases: TGCAGCGTTGACGAGCGGGACGGACCGGCCTACGAGCAGTACTTC.